Sequencing of this TCR beta chain was carried out in a study of CD8 T cells in Susac syndrome. Study-level findings and limits: The TCR sequencing and HLA analysis in the study involved a relatively small number of individuals, as the study acknowledged.

Germline loops: CDR1 LNHNV, CDR2 YYDKDF (reference sequence). The CDR3 consists of 15 residues. V was clipped by 2 bases and J by 1 base, with 9 bases between them. With random hexamers, reverse transcription was performed on roughly 0.5 to 1 ug of RNA. Amplification of TCR beta CDR3 across 54 Vbeta and 13 Jbeta was performed with immunoSEQ multiplex PCR. TCRdb re-called the immunoSEQ multiplex PCR reads through MiXCR, storing one row per CDR3 protein. The data contain about 150,000 distinct CDR3 sequences, nearly 97% of them singletons. Of note for this clonotype: Its antigen is unidentified.

This TCR was recovered from a human donor with multiple sclerosis. The chain joins TRBV15 to TRBJ1-5; D possibly corresponds to TRBD1 (5 bases). Sample: CD8+ T cells from PBMCs. Written as DNA, the CDR3 is TGTGCCACCAGCAGATCCAAGGGGAGCAATCAGCCCCAGCATTTT. This codes for CATSRSKGSNQPQHF. Full variable domain (remainder filled in from reference TRBV15 and TRBJ1-5): DAMVIQNPRYQVTQFGKPVTLSCSQTLNHNVMYWYQQKSSQAPKLLFHYYDKDFNNEADTPDNFQSRRPNTSFCFLDIRSPGLGDTAMYLCATSRSKGSNQPQHFGDGTRLSIL.